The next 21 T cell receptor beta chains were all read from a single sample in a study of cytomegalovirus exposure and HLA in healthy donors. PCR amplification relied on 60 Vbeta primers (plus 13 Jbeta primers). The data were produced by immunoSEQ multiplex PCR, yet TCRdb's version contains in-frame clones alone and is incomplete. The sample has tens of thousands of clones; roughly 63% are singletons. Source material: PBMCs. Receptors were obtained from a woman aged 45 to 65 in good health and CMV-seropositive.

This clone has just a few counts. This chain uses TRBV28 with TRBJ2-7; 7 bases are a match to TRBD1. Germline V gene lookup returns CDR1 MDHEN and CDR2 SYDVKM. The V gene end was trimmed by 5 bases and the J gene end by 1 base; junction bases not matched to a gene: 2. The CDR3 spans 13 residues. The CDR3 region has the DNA TGTGCCAGCAGTAGACAGGGATCCTACGAGCAGTACTTC. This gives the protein CASSRQGSYEQYF.

DNA of the CDR3: TGTGCCAGTAGCAGGACTAGCTTGAACACCGGGGAGCTGTTTTTT. This gives the protein CASSRTSLNTGELFF. The chain is built from TRBV19 and TRBJ2-2; 8 bases fit TRBD2. Trimming removed 6 bases from V and 1 base from J; junction bases left unmatched: 4. CDR3 size: 15 residues. Germline CDR1 LNHDA, CDR2 SQIVND (reference sequence). The full variable domain, completed using reference TRBV19 and TRBJ2-2, is DGGITQSPKYLFRKEGQNVTLSCEQNLNHDAMYWYRQDPGQGLRLIYYSQIVNDFQKGDIAEGYSVSREKKESFPLTVTSAQKNPTAFYLCASSRTSLNTGELFFGEGSRLTVL.

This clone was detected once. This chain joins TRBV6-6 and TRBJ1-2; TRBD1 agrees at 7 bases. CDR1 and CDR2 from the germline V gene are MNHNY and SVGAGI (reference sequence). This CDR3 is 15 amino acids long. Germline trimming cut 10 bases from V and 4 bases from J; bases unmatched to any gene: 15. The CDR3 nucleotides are TGTGCCACCACCACACCGGGACAGAAAAGCTATGGCTACACCTTC. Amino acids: CATTTPGQKSYGYTF.

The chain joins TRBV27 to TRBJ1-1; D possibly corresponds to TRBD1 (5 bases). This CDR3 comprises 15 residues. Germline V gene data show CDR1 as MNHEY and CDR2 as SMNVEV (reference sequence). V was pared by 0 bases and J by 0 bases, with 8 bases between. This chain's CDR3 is CASSLSLDMNTEAFF. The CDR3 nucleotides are TGTGCCAGCAGTTTATCGTTGGACATGAACACTGAAGCTTTCTTT.

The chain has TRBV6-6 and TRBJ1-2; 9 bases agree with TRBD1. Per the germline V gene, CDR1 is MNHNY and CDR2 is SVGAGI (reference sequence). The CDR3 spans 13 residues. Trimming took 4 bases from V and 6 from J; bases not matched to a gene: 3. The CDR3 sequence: CASSSTGGHGYTF. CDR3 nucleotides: TGTGCCAGCAGTTCGACAGGGGGGCATGGCTACACCTTC.

DNA of the CDR3: TGTGCCAGCAGCCTAGAGGGGGGGTTTTACTCCGAAGGCTCCTACAATGAGCAGTTCTTC. Amino acid sequence: CASSLEGGFYSEGSYNEQFF. V usage is TRBV7-8 and J usage is TRBJ2-1, with D perhaps matching TRBD2 (7 bases). Trimming pared 5 bases from V and 0 bases from J, leaving 26 bases between. The CDR3 totals 20 residues. Looked up from germline, CDR1 is SGHVS and CDR2 is FQNEAQ.

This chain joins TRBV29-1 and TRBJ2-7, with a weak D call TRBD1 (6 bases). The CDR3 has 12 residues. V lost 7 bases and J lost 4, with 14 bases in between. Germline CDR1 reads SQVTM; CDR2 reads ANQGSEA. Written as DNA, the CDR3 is TGCAGCGCCCAGGACAGTGGTTACGAGCAGTACTTC. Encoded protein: CSAQDSGYEQYF.

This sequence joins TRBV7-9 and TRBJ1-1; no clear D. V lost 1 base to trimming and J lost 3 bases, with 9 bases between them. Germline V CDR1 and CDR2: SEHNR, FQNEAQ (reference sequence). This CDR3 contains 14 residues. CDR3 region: CASSLVSVHTEAFF. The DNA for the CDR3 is TGTGCCAGCAGCTTAGTTAGCGTACACACTGAAGCTTTCTTT.

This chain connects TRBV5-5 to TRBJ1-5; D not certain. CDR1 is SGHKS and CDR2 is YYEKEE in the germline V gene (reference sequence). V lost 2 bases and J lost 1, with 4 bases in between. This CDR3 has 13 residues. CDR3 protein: CASSLQSNQPQHF. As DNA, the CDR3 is TGTGCCAGCAGCTTACAGAGCAATCAGCCCCAGCATTTT. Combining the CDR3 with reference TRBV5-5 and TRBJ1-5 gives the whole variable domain DAGVTQSPTHLIKTRGQQVTLRCSPISGHKSVSWYQQVLGQGPQFIFQYYEKEERGRGNFPDRFSARQFPNYSSELNVNALLLGDSALYLCASSLQSNQPQHFGDGTRLSIL.

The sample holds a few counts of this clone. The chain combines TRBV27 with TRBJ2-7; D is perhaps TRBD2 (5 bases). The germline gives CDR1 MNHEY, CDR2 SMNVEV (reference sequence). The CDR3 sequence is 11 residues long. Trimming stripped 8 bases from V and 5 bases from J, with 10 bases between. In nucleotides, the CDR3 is TGTGCCAGCTGGTCCGGGAACGAGCAGTACTTC. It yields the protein CASWSGNEQYF.

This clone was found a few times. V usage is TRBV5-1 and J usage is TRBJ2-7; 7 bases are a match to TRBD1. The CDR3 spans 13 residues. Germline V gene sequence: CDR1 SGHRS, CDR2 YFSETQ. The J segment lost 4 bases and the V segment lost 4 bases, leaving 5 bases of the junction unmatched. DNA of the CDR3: TGCGCCAGCAGCCCGGGACAGAGATACGAGCAGTACTTC. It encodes CASSPGQRYEQYF. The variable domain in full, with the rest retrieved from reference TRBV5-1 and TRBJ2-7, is KAGVTQTPRYLIKTRGQQVTLSCSPISGHRSVSWYQQTPGQGLQFLFEYFSETQRNKGNFPGRFSGRQFSNSRSEMNVSTLELGDSALYLCASSPGQRYEQYFGPGTRLTVT.

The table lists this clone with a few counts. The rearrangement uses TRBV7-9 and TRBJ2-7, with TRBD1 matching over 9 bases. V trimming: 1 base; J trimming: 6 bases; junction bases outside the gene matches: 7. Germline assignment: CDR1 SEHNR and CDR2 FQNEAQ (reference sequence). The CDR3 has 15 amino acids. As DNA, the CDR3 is TGTGCCAGCAGCTTAGAATGGGACAGGGCAGGCGAGCAGTACTTC. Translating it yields CASSLEWDRAGEQYF.

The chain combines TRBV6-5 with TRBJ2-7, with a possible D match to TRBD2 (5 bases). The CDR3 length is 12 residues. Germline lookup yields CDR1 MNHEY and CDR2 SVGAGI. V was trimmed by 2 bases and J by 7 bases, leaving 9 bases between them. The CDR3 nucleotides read TGTGCCAGCAGTTACGGGGAGTGGGAGCAGTACTTC. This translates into CASSYGEWEQYF.

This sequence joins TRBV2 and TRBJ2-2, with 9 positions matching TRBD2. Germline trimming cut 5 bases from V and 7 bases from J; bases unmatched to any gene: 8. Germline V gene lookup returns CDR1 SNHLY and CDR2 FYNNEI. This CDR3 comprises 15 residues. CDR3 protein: CASSLAGGQSGELFF. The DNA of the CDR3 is TGTGCCAGCAGTTTGGCGGGGGGGCAAAGCGGGGAGCTGTTTTTT. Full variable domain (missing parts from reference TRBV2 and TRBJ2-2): EPEVTQTPSHQVTQMGQEVILRCVPISNHLYFYWYRQILGQKVEFLVSFYNNEISEKSEIFDDQFSVERPDGSNFTLKIRSTKLEDSAMYFCASSLAGGQSGELFFGEGSRLTVL.

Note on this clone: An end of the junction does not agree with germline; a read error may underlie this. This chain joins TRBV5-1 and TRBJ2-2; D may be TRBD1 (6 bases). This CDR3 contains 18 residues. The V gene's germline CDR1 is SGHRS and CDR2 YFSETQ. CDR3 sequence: CASSLVLLTGLGTGEPFF. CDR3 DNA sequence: TGCGCCAGCAGCTTGGTCTTACTAACAGGGTTAGGCACCGGGGAGCCGTTTTTT. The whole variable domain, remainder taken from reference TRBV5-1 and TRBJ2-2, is KAGVTQTPRYLIKTRGQQVTLSCSPISGHRSVSWYQQTPGQGLQFLFEYFSETQRNKGNFPGRFSGRQFSNSRSEMNVSTLELGDSALYLCASSLVLLTGLGTGEPFFGEGSRLTVL.

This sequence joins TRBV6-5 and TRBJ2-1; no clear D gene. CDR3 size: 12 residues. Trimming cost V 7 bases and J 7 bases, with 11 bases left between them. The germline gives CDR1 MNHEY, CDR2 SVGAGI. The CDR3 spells CASTSGPNEQFF. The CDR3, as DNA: TGTGCCAGCACCTCCGGTCCGAATGAGCAGTTCTTC.

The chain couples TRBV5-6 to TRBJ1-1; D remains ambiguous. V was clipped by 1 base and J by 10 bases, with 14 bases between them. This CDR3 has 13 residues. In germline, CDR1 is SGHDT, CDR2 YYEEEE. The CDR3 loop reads CASSLWREFRAFF. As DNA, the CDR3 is TGTGCCAGCAGCTTGTGGAGGGAATTTCGAGCTTTCTTT.

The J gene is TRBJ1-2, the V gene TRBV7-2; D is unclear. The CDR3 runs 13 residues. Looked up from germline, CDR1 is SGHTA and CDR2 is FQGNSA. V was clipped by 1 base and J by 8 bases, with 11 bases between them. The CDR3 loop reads CASSLVGSRGYTF. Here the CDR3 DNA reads TGTGCCAGCAGCTTAGTTGGGTCGCGGGGCTACACCTTC.

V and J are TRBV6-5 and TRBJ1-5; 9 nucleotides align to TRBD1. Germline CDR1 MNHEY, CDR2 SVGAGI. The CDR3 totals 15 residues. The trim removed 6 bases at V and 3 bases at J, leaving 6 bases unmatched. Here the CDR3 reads CASRLGTGINQPQHF. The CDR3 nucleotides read TGTGCCAGCAGACTGGGGACAGGGATCAATCAGCCCCAGCATTTT.

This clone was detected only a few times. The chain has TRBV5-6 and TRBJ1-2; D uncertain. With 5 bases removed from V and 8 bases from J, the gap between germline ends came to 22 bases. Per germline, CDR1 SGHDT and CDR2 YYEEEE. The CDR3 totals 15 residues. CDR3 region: CASRTNSPGSLGYTF. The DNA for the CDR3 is TGTGCCAGCAGGACCAACTCGCCGGGGAGTTTGGGCTACACCTTC.

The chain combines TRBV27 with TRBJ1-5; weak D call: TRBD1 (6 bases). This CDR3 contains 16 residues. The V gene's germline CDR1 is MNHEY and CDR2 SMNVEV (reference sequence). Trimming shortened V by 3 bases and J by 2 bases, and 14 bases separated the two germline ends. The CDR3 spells CASSFGGRVGNQPQHF. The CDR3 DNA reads TGTGCCAGCAGTTTCGGGGGGCGCGTAGGCAATCAGCCCCAGCATTTT.